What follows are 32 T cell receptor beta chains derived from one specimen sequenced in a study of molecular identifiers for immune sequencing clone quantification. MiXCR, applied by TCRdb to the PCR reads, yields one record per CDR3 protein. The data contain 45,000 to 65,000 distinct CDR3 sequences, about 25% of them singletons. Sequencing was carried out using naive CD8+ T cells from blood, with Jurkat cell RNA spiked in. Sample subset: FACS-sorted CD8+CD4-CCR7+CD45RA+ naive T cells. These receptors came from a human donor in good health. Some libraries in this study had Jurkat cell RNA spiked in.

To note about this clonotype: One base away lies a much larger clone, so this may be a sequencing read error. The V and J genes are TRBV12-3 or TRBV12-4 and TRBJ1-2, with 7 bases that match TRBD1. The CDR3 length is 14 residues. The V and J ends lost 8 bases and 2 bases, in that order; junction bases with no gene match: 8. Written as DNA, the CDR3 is TGTGCCAGCGGTGAAGGGACAGTCAACTATGGCTACACCTTC. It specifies CASGEGTVNYGYTF.

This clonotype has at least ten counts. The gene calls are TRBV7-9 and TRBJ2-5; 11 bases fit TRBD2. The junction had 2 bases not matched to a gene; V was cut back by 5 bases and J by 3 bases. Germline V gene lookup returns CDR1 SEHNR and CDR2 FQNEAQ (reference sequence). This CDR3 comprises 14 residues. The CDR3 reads CASSPGLAEETQYF. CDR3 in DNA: TGTGCCAGCAGCCCGGGACTAGCGGAAGAGACCCAGTACTTC. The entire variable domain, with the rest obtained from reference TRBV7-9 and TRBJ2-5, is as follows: DTGVSQNPRHKITKRGQNVTFRCDPISEHNRLYWYRQTLGQGPEFLTYFQNEAQLEKSRLLSDRFSAERPKGSFSTLEIQRTEQGDSAMYLCASSPGLAEETQYFGPGTRLLVL.

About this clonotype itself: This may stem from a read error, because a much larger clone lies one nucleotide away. The CDR3 DNA reads TGTGCCAGCAGCTCCAACCACAGCCCCGGTTATAACAATGAGCAGTTCTTC. Translated, it gives CASSSNHSPGYNNEQFF. This chain joins TRBV7-2 and TRBJ2-1; D unclear. V was shortened by 4 bases and J by 5 bases, with 21 bases between the two germline ends. The germline CDR1 and CDR2 sequences are SGHTA and FQGNSA. CDR3 size: 17 residues.

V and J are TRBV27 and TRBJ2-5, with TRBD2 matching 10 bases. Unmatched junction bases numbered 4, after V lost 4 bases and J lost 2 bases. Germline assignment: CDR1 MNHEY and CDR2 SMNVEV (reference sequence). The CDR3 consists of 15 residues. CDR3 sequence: CASSSGTSEQETQYF. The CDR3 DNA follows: TGTGCCAGCAGTTCAGGGACTAGCGAACAAGAGACCCAGTACTTC.

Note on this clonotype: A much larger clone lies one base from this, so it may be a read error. The CDR3 here is CASGLGQGITDTQYF. The DNA for the CDR3 is TGTGCCAGCGGTCTAGGACAGGGAATCACAGATACGCAGTATTTT. The genes are TRBV27 and TRBJ2-3; 8 bases fit TRBD1. CDR1 is MNHEY and CDR2 is SMNVEV in the germline V gene (reference sequence). This CDR3 has 15 residues. Germline trimming cut 8 bases from V and 2 bases from J; bases unmatched to any gene: 9.

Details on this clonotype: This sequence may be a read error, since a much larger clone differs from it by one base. The chain's CDR3 is CDTNTGGDYYGYTF. Here the CDR3 DNA reads TGTGACACCAATACCGGGGGAGACTACTATGGCTACACCTTC. The chain recombines TRBV28 with TRBJ1-2, with D maybe TRBD1 (5 bases). Germline lookup yields CDR1 MDHEN and CDR2 SYDVKM. The CDR3 consists of 14 residues.

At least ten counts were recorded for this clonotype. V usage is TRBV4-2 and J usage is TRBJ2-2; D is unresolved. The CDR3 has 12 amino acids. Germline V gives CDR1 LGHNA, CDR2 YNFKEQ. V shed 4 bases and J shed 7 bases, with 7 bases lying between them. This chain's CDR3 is CASSPDRGELFF. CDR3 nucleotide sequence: TGTGCCAGCAGCCCGGACCGCGGGGAGCTGTTTTTT.

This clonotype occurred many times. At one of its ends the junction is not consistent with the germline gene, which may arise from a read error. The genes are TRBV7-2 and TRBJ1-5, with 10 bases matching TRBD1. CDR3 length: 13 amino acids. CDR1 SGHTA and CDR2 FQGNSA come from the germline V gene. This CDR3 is CASSLLDRGLIFF. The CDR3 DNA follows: TGTGCCAGCAGCTTACTTGACAGGGGGCTAATCTTTTTT.

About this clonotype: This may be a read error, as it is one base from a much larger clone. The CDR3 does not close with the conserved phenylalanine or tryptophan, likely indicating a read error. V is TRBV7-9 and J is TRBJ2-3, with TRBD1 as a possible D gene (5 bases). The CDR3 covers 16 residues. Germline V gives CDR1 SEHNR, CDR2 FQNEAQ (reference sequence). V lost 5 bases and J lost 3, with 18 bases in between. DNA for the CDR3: TGTGCCAGCAGCCTCCAGGTCCCGTGGACAACAGATACGCAGTATTTA. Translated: CASSLQVPWTTDTQYL.

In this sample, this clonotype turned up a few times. For the CDR3, the DNA is TGTGCCAGCAGCTTAGTTCTTGGCACTGAAGCTTTCTTT. It codes for CASSLVLGTEAFF. The chain carries TRBV11-3 and TRBJ1-1; no firm D call. The CDR3 extends over 13 amino acids. CDR1 and CDR2 (germline): SGHNT, YENEEA. Trimming removed 1 base at V and 4 bases at J, with 7 bases between.

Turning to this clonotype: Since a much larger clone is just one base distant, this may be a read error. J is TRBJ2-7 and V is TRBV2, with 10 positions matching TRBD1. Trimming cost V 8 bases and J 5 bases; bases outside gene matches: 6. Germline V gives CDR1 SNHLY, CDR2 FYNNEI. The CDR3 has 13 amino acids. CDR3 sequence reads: CASVWDRGHEQYF. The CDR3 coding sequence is TGTGCCAGCGTCTGGGACAGGGGCCACGAGCAGTACTTC.

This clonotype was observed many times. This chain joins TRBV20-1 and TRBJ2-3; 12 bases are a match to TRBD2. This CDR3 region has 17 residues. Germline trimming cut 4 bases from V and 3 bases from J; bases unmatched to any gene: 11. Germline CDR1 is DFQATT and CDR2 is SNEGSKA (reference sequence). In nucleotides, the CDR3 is TGCAGTGCTACCTCTACCCATCTAGCGGGGGGGACAGATACGCAGTATTTT. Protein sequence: CSATSTHLAGGTDTQYF.

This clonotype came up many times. The CDR3 is CASRPIMERDEQFF. The CDR3, as DNA: TGTGCCAGCAGACCTATTATGGAAAGGGATGAGCAGTTCTTC. The rearrangement uses TRBV6-6 and TRBJ2-1, with D uncertain. Trimming stripped 6 bases from V and 8 bases from J, with 17 bases between. This CDR3 comprises 14 residues. Per the germline V gene, CDR1 is MNHNY and CDR2 is SVGAGI (reference sequence).

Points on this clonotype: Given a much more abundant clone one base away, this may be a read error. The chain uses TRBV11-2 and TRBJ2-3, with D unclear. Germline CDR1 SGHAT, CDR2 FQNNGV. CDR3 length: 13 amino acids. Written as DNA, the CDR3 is TGTGCCAGCAGCCCGGAGAGCACAGATACGCAGGATTTT. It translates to CASSPESTDTQDF.

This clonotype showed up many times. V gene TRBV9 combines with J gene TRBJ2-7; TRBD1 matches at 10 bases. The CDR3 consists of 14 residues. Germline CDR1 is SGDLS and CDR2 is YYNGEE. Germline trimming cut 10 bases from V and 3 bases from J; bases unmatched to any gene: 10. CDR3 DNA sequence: TGTGCCGCCGGGCGGAGGACAGGGGGCTACGAGCAGTACTTC. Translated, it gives CAAGRRTGGYEQYF.

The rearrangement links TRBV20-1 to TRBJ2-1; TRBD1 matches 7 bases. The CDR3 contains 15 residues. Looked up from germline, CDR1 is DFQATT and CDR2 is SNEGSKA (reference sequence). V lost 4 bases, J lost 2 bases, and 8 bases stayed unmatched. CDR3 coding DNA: TGCAGTGCTAATCTCCCGGGACAGACCTACAATGAGCAGTTCTTC. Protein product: CSANLPGQTYNEQFF.

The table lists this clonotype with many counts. CDR3 region: CASSLGGTQYF. The CDR3 region has the DNA TGTGCCAGCAGCTTAGGAGGCACCCAGTACTTC. V usage is TRBV13 and J usage is TRBJ2-5; D remains unclear. CDR3 length equals 11 residues. The V gene's germline CDR1 is PRHDT and CDR2 FYEKMQ (reference sequence). The V end was cut by 0 bases, the J end by 8 bases, with 4 bases between.

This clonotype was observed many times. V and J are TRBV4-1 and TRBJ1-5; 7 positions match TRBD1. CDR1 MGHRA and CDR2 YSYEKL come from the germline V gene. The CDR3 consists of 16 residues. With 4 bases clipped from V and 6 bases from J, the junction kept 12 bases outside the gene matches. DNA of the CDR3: TGCGCCAGCAGCCCGATTAACAAAGGGGGCGTTCAGCCCCAGCATTTT. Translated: CASSPINKGGVQPQHF.

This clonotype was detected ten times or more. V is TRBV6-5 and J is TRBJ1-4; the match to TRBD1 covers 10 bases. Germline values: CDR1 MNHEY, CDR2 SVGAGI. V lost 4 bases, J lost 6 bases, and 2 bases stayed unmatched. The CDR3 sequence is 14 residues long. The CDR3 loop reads CASSLGTGDEKLFF. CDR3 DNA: TGTGCCAGCAGTTTGGGGACAGGGGATGAAAAACTGTTTTTT.

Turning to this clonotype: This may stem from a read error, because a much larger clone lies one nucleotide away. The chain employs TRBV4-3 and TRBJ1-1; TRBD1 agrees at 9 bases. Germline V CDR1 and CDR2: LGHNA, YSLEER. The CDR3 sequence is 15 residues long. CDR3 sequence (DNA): TGCGTCAGCAGCCAAGGGACAGGGAGTCTCACTGAAGCTTTCTTT. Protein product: CVSSQGTGSLTEAFF.

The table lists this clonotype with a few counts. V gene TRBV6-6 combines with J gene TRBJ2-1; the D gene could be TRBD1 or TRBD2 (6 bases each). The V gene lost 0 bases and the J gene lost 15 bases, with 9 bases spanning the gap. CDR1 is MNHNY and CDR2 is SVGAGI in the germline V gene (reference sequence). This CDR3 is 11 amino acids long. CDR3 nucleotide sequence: TGTGCCAGCAGTTACTCCTGGGGGGCGTTCTTC. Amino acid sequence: CASSYSWGAFF.

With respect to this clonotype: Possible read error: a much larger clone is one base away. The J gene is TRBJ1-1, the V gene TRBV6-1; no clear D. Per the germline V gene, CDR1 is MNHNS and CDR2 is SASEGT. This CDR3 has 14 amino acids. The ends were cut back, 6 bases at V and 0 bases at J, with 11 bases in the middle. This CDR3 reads CASRVGLMNTEAFF. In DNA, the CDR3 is TGTGCCAGCAGAGTAGGGCTCATGAACACTGAAGCTTTCTTT.

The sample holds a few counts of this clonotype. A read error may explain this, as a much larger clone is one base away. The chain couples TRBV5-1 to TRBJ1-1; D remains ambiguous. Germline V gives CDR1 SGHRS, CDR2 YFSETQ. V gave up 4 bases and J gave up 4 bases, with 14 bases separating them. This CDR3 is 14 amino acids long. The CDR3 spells CASSPFQRSTEAFF. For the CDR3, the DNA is TGCGCCAGCAGCCCGTTTCAGCGGAGCACTGAAGCTTTCTTT.

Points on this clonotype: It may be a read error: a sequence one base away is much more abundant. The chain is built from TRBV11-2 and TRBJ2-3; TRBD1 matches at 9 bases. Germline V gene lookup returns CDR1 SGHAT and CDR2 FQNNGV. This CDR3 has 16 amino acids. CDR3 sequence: CTSSEGQGTGTDTQYF. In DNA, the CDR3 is TGTACCAGCAGCGAGGGACAGGGAACGGGCACAGATACGCAGTATTTT.

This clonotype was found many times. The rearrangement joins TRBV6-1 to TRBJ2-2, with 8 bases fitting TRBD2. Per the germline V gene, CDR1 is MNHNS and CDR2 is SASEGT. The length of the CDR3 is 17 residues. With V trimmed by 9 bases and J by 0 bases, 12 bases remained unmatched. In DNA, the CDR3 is TGTGCCAGTGTCGGGCTAGCGGGCCTCACGAACACCGGGGAGCTGTTTTTT. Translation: CASVGLAGLTNTGELFF.

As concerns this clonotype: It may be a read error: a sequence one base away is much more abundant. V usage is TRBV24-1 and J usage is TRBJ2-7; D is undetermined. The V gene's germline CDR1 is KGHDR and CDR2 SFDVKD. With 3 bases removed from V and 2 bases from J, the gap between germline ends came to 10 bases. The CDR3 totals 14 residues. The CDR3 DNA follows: TGTGCCACCAGTGATCCCGGCCTGACCTACGAGCAGTACTTC. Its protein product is CATSDPGLTYEQYF.

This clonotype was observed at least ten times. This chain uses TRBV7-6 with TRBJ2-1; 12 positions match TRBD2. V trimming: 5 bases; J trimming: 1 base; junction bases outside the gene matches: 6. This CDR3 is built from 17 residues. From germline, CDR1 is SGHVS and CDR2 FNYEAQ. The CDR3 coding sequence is TGTGCCAGCAGCCCGAGGACTAGCGGGAATTCCTACAATGAGCAGTTCTTC. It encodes CASSPRTSGNSYNEQFF.

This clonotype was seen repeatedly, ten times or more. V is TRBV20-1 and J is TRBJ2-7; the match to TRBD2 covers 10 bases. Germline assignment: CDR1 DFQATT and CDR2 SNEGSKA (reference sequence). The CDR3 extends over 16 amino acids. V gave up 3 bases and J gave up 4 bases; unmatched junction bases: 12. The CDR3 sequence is CSASPGELAGLYEQYF. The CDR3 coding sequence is TGCAGTGCTAGCCCCGGGGAACTAGCGGGGCTGTACGAGCAGTACTTC.

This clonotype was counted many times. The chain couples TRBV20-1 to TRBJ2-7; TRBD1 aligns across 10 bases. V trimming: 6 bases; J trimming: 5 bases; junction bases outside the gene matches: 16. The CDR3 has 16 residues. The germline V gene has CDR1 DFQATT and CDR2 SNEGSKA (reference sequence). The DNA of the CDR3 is TGCAGTGCAACCCCCAACCCCGGGACAGGGGTGCACGAGCAGTACTTC. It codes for CSATPNPGTGVHEQYF.

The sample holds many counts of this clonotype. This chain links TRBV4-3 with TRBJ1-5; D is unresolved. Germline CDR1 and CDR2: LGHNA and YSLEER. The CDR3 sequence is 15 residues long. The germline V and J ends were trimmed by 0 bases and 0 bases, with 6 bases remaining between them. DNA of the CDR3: TGCGCCAGCAGCCAAGACAGGTCTAGCAATCAGCCCCAGCATTTT. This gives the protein CASSQDRSSNQPQHF.

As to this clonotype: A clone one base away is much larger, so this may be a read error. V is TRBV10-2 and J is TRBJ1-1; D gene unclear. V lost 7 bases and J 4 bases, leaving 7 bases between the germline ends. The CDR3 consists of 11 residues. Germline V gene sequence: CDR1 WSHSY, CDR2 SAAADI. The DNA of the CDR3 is TGCGCCAGCACCGAAATCACTGAAGCTTTCTTT. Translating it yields CASTEITEAFF.

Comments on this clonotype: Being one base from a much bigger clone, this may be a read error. The CDR3 protein is CASSGALSGGFEQYF. The CDR3 bases are TGTGCCAGCAGTGGAGCGCTTAGCGGGGGGTTCGAGCAGTACTTC. The chain is built from TRBV2 and TRBJ2-7; 10 positions match TRBD2. The CDR3 is 15 residues long. The V gene's germline CDR1 is SNHLY and CDR2 FYNNEI. V lost 4 bases and J lost 6; bases outside the gene matches: 9. Based on the CDR3 plus reference TRBV2 and TRBJ2-7, the full variable domain is EPEVTQTPSHQVTQMGQEVILRCVPISNHLYFYWYRQILGQKVEFLVSFYNNEISEKSEIFDDQFSVERPDGSNFTLKIRSTKLEDSAMYFCASSGALSGGFEQYFGPGTRLTVT.